A selection of T cell receptor beta chains follows, all from one sample in a study of identical twins. TCRdb recomputed calls from the 5' RACE reads with MiXCR, one row per CDR3 protein. The profile shows around 230,000 distinct CDR3 sequences, 5% to 7% of them singletons. The data also belong to a second study, concerning T cells expressing NK-cell markers.

Sequencing was performed on CD8+ T cells sorted from blood. Every receptor here comes from a woman younger than 30 in good health. Both conserved end residues are trimmed from each CDR3.

J gene,V gene,CDR3 protein
TRBJ2-1,TRBV20-1,SAEPGLAHNEQF
TRBJ2-7,TRBV5-1,ASSLRTAPYEQY
TRBJ2-1,TRBV7-9,ARGPGTLCGNEQF
TRBJ2-2,TRBV4-3,ASSVTDRNTGELF
TRBJ1-1,TRBV10-3,AIRGTSHSNTEAF
TRBJ1-4,TRBV7-9,ASSPIQDEKLF
TRBJ2-3,TRBV6-2/TRBV6-3,ATADPRASGTSTDTQY
TRBJ2-4,TRBV29-1,SATGDGNIQY
TRBJ2-7,TRBV25-1,ASSLWGQPHEQY
TRBJ2-3,TRBV9,ASSVGGTGTDTQY
TRBJ2-7,TRBV9,ASSGDYEQY
TRBJ2-5,TRBV7-7,ASSLGSLRQGETQY
TRBJ2-5,TRBV9,ASSPLDGAGAQY
TRBJ1-1,TRBV7-9,ASSSKGTEAF
TRBJ2-1,TRBV30,AWSEGSGVNEQF
TRBJ2-7,TRBV14,ASSPQRIYEQY
TRBJ1-2,TRBV6-5,GVGTNYGYT
TRBJ1-2,TRBV5-1,ASSLLQANYGYT
TRBJ1-1,TRBV20-1,SARKNTEAF
TRBJ2-7,TRBV12-3/TRBV12-4,ASSRQGARSYEQY
TRBJ2-2,TRBV4-1,ASSQLLAGNTGELF
TRBJ2-1,TRBV15,ATLDQYEQF
TRBJ2-7,TRBV10-3,AISDPEGSYEQY
TRBJ1-1,TRBV6-1,ASSEVGPGRDTEAF
TRBJ2-1,TRBV4-2,ASSQGSYENEQF
TRBJ2-5,TRBV29-1,SVGPIRAPGQETQY
TRBJ2-3,TRBV6-5,ASSYSYTDTQY
TRBJ2-7,TRBV7-9,ASSPGQGDLYEQY
TRBJ1-4,TRBV24-1,ATSDGTANEKLF
TRBJ1-2,TRBV27,ASSFGEHYGYT
TRBJ1-2,TRBV7-8,ASSLLRQGRGYT
TRBJ2-7,TRBV12-2,ASRPEGLAGTYEQY
TRBJ2-7,TRBV20-1,SAREILHYEQY
TRBJ2-7,TRBV5-1,ASSSGKTATEQY
TRBJ2-7,TRBV12-5,ASSRGTHYEQY
TRBJ2-7,TRBV6-1,ASRRLEADEQY
TRBJ2-3,TRBV7-8,ASSLDSGTGGYSTDTQY
TRBJ1-2,TRBV12-3/TRBV12-4,ASSLLGNYGYT
TRBJ2-1,TRBV9,ASSVANTGIYNEQF
TRBJ2-7,TRBV7-9,ASSPGRQVIEEQY
TRBJ2-7,TRBV3-1,ASCPTLAGVYEQY
TRBJ1-1,TRBV7-9,ASSLVGTAEAF
TRBJ1-1,TRBV27,ASSLTVPNTEAF
TRBJ2-7,TRBV28,ASSLPKSPYEQY
TRBJ1-3,TRBV12-3/TRBV12-4,ASSPGVTSGNTIY
TRBJ1-1,TRBV4-1,ASSQATSNTEAF
TRBJ1-1,TRBV4-3,ASSQVLGENTEAF
TRBJ1-4,TRBV15,ATRRGNEKLF
TRBJ2-7,TRBV30,AWSVRNSLYEQY
TRBJ2-1,TRBV29-1,SVEVNKGLPYNEQF
TRBJ2-1,TRBV19,ASSSGGIDEQF
TRBJ2-1,TRBV7-3,ASSSTRDRGPYNEQF
TRBJ2-7,TRBV27,ASSPRINYEQY
TRBJ2-1,TRBV5-6,ASSLAAGGAYNEQF
TRBJ1-5,TRBV9,ASSVGAGGNQPQH